The 21 T cell receptor beta chains reported below all come from one sample, sequenced in a study of blood T cell repertoires in COVID-19. TCRdb's table, derived via immunoSEQ multiplex PCR, lists solely in-frame clones and lacks some. The sample holds about 240,000 clones, about 82% seen once. The sequenced material came from peripheral blood. All receptors come from a man at least 80 years old with acute or convalescent COVID-19.

This sequence joins TRBV19 and TRBJ2-7, with D tentatively TRBD1 (5 bases). The germline V gene has CDR1 LNHDA and CDR2 SQIVND (reference sequence). V lost 6 bases and J 5 bases, leaving 17 bases between the germline ends. CDR3 length: 14 residues. The CDR3 is CASRPTGSRDEQYF. Written as DNA, the CDR3 is TGTGCCAGTAGACCCACAGGCTCTCGGGACGAGCAGTACTTC. The entire variable domain, with the rest obtained from reference TRBV19 and TRBJ2-7, is as follows: DGGITQSPKYLFRKEGQNVTLSCEQNLNHDAMYWYRQDPGQGLRLIYYSQIVNDFQKGDIAEGYSVSREKKESFPLTVTSAQKNPTAFYLCASRPTGSRDEQYFGPGTRLTVT.

The CDR3 sequence: CASRKGLAGSYNEQFF. Written as DNA, the CDR3 is TGTGCCAGCAGGAAGGGACTAGCGGGCTCTTACAATGAGCAGTTCTTC. This chain connects TRBV25-1 to TRBJ2-1, with TRBD2 identical over 12 bases. CDR3 size: 16 residues. The V gene end was trimmed by 6 bases and the J gene end by 4 bases; junction bases not matched to a gene: 7. Germline V CDR1 and CDR2: MGHDK, SYGVNS.

The V gene is TRBV2, the J gene TRBJ2-2; 7 positions match TRBD1. V lost 0 bases and J lost 6; bases outside the gene matches: 1. Germline V CDR1 and CDR2: SNHLY, FYNNEI. The CDR3 has 14 amino acids. The DNA for the CDR3 is TGTGCCAGCAGTGAAGCGCAGGGGGCCGGGGAGCTGTTTTTT. Its translation: CASSEAQGAGELFF.

This rearrangement joins TRBV19 to TRBJ1-6; D is unresolved. This CDR3 has 14 amino acids. Trimming stripped 5 bases from V and 7 bases from J, with 12 bases between. Germline V gene data show CDR1 as LNHDA and CDR2 as SQIVND (reference sequence). CDR3 sequence (DNA): TGTGCCAGTAGTTCGGCAGGTGCGAATTCACCCCTCCACTTT. Translation: CASSSAGANSPLHF. Using reference TRBV19 and TRBJ1-6 for the parts outside the CDR3, the full variable domain is DGGITQSPKYLFRKEGQNVTLSCEQNLNHDAMYWYRQDPGQGLRLIYYSQIVNDFQKGDIAEGYSVSREKKESFPLTVTSAQKNPTAFYLCASSSAGANSPLHFGNGTRLTVT.

The chain uses TRBV7-6 and TRBJ2-3; D possibly corresponds to TRBD2 (5 bases). V gave up 1 base and J gave up 2 bases, with 13 bases separating them. CDR1 is SGHVS, CDR2 FNYEAQ, per germline. The CDR3 is made up of 16 amino acids. The chain's CDR3 is CASSLGTGIPTDTQYF. As DNA, the CDR3 is TGTGCCAGCAGCTTAGGAACGGGAATCCCCACAGATACGCAGTATTTT.

The genes are TRBV7-6 and TRBJ2-2; perhaps TRBD1 as D (5 bases). The germline V gene encodes CDR1 SGHVS and CDR2 FNYEAQ. The CDR3 runs to 15 residues. The germline V and J ends were trimmed by 6 bases and 0 bases, with 11 bases remaining between them. Here the CDR3 DNA reads TGTGCCAGCAGAGAGACAGTTCCGAACACCGGGGAGCTGTTTTTT. Translated, it gives CASRETVPNTGELFF.

About this clone: This CDR3 is also generated by other DNA sequences in the sample. The chain recombines TRBV7-3 with TRBJ2-5; 13 bases align to TRBD2. Germline V CDR1 and CDR2: SGHTA, FQGTGA. V gave up 3 bases and J gave up 2 bases; unmatched junction bases: 0. The CDR3 totals 15 residues. CDR3 DNA sequence: TGTGCCAGCAGCTTGGGACTAGCGGGGCAAGAGACCCAGTACTTC. It is translated as CASSLGLAGQETQYF.

The chain recombines TRBV5-1 with TRBJ2-1; TRBD1 aligns across 9 bases. The CDR3 is 15 amino acids. Germline CDR1 SGHRS, CDR2 YFSETQ. J gave up 7 bases and V 3 bases, and 8 bases lay outside the gene matches. The CDR3 loop reads CASSSLTGGGNEQFF. Here the CDR3 DNA reads TGCGCCAGCAGCTCCCTGACAGGGGGTGGGAATGAGCAGTTCTTC.

V gene TRBV25-1 combines with J gene TRBJ1-1; D is unclear. The V gene's germline CDR1 is MGHDK and CDR2 SYGVNS. The V gene lost 6 bases and the J gene lost 3 bases, with 20 bases spanning the gap. This CDR3 is 16 amino acids long. The CDR3 sequence: CASSPGGPPRDTEAFF. CDR3 in DNA: TGTGCCAGCAGCCCGGGCGGGCCGCCAAGGGACACTGAAGCTTTCTTT.

J is TRBJ2-2 and V is TRBV6-2 or TRBV6-3; 12 nucleotides match TRBD2. CDR1 and CDR2 from the germline V gene are MNHEY and SVGEGT. The CDR3 spans 17 residues. After removal of 2 bases from V and 4 bases from J, the junction contained 5 bases not matched to a gene. The CDR3 sequence: CASSYPSGGALTGELFF. As DNA, the CDR3 is TGTGCCAGCAGTTACCCTAGCGGGGGGGCCCTCACCGGGGAGCTGTTTTTT.

The V and J genes are TRBV12-1 and TRBJ1-1; the table's TRBD1 call for D was not verified on the DNA. TRBV12-1 is tagged as a pseudogene. The CDR3 extends over 16 amino acids. The CDR3 DNA follows: TGTGCCAGCAGCGTGGCCCCGGAACAGGGGAACACTGAAGCTTTCTTT. Translation gives CASSVAPEQGNTEAFF.

The chain couples TRBV5-1 to TRBJ2-2; 13 positions agree with TRBD2. The junction had 2 bases not matched to a gene; V was cut back by 6 bases and J by 3 bases. The CDR3 spans 15 residues. CDR1 is SGHRS, CDR2 YFSETQ, per germline. CDR3 bases: TGCGCCAGCAACGGACTAGCGGGAGACACCGGGGAGCTGTTTTTT. This codes for CASNGLAGDTGELFF.

The chain uses TRBV5-4 and TRBJ1-2; TRBD1 is a possible D gene (5 bases). Germline CDR1 and CDR2: SGHNT and YYREEE (reference sequence). V was shortened by 4 bases and J by 8 bases, with 12 bases between the two germline ends. CDR3 length: 12 residues. CDR3 amino acids: CASSTQESGYTF. The CDR3 DNA is TGTGCCAGCAGCACACAGGAGAGCGGCTACACCTTC.

The CDR3 sequence: CASSLSDSGNTIYF. The CDR3 DNA is TGTGCCAGCAGCTTGAGCGACTCTGGAAACACCATATATTTT. The genes are TRBV5-5 and TRBJ1-3; D unresolved. CDR1 and CDR2 (germline): SGHKS, YYEKEE (reference sequence). The CDR3 runs to 14 residues. Trimming stripped 1 base from V and 0 bases from J, with 5 bases between.

This clone was detected once. The chain links TRBV13 to TRBJ2-1, with D possibly being TRBD1 (5 bases). This CDR3 contains 12 residues. The germline gives CDR1 PRHDT, CDR2 FYEKMQ (reference sequence). Trimming stripped 5 bases from V and 5 bases from J, with 7 bases between. As DNA, the CDR3 is TGTGCCAGCAGCAAGACAGACAATGAGCAGTTCTTC. Translating gives CASSKTDNEQFF.

This chain connects TRBV6-5 to TRBJ1-1; D gene ambiguous. With 2 bases removed from V and 4 bases from J, the gap between germline ends came to 8 bases. Germline V gene data show CDR1 as MNHEY and CDR2 as SVGAGI. This CDR3 comprises 13 residues. DNA for the CDR3: TGTGCCAGCAGTTACGCAATCGGCACTGAAGCTTTCTTT. It specifies CASSYAIGTEAFF.

V usage is TRBV9 and J usage is TRBJ2-1; a possible D gene is TRBD1 (6 bases). The V gene's germline CDR1 is SGDLS and CDR2 YYNGEE. V gave up 4 bases and J gave up 3 bases, with 14 bases separating them. The CDR3 totals 15 residues. The CDR3 is CASSKDSLGYNEQFF. In DNA form, the CDR3 reads TGTGCCAGCAGCAAGGACAGTTTAGGCTACAATGAGCAGTTCTTC.

This chain links TRBV20-1 with TRBJ1-2; 9 bases fit TRBD1. Looked up from germline, CDR1 is DFQATT and CDR2 is SNEGSKA (reference sequence). The ends lost 3 bases at V and 3 bases at J; junction bases unmatched: 8. The CDR3 is made up of 15 amino acids. Here the CDR3 DNA reads TGCAGTGCTAGTGCGCCGAGGACAGGGGACTATGGCTACACCTTC. Translated, it gives CSASAPRTGDYGYTF.

This chain links TRBV29-1 with TRBJ2-2; D is unclear. CDR1 is SQVTM and CDR2 is ANQGSEA in the germline V gene. The CDR3 extends over 13 amino acids. V lost 6 bases to trimming and J lost 0 bases, with 8 bases between them. The CDR3 coding sequence is TGCAGCGTCGTTGACACGAACACCGGGGAGCTGTTTTTT. As protein: CSVVDTNTGELFF.

V usage is TRBV5-5 and J usage is TRBJ1-2; D unclear. CDR3 size: 13 residues. V was cut by 3 bases and J by 6 bases, with 12 bases left in between. CDR1 and CDR2 from the germline V gene are SGHKS and YYEKEE (reference sequence). Written as DNA, the CDR3 is TGTGCCAGCAGCTCCCCGACACTGGATGGCTACACCTTC. Translated, it gives CASSSPTLDGYTF.

The genes are TRBV9 and TRBJ2-2; D is possibly TRBD1 (5 bases). Germline-derived CDR1 and CDR2 are SGDLS and YYNGEE. CDR3 length: 16 residues. V was trimmed by 0 bases and J by 4 bases, leaving 13 bases between them. The CDR3 is CASSVEGQGPTGELFF. The CDR3 bases are TGTGCCAGCAGCGTAGAGGGTCAGGGCCCCACCGGGGAGCTGTTTTTT.